This T cell receptor (beta chain) was recovered during a study of cytomegalovirus exposure and HLA in healthy donors. General study findings and limits: By a later analysis, the bulk of CMV-associated TCR beta chains appeared HLA-restricted. Immune exposure data for these donors was limited to CMV serostatus. Reports indicated that the classifier achieved high specificity and sensitivity in diagnosing cytomegalovirus status. HLA allele associations emerged for about 16,000 TCR beta sequences in a later analysis, at 0.05 false discovery rate.

The PCR employed 60 Vbeta primers together with 13 Jbeta primers. TCRdb keeps only in-frame clones here, not all; method: immunoSEQ multiplex PCR. The data contain over 120,000 clones, 75% to 80% of them singletons. Comments on this clone: Antigen: not known.

Trimming cost V 2 bases and J 4 bases, with 9 bases left between them. This CDR3 is built from 13 residues. Germline CDR1 and CDR2: KGHSH and LQKENI. The sequenced material came from PBMCs. The origin of this receptor is a woman younger than 35 in good health and CMV-seropositive. V and J are TRBV18 and TRBJ2-7, with D tentatively TRBD2 (6 bases). CDR3 in DNA: TGTGCCAGCTCACCAGGAGGGTTTTACGAGCAGTACTTC. Translating it yields CASSPGGFYEQYF. Variable domain in full (rest from reference TRBV18 and TRBJ2-7): NAGVMQNPRHLVRRRGQEARLRCSPMKGHSHVYWYRQLPEEGLKFMVYLQKENIIDESGMPKERFSAEFPKEGPSILRIQQVVRGDSAAYFCASSPGGFYEQYFGPGTRLTVT.